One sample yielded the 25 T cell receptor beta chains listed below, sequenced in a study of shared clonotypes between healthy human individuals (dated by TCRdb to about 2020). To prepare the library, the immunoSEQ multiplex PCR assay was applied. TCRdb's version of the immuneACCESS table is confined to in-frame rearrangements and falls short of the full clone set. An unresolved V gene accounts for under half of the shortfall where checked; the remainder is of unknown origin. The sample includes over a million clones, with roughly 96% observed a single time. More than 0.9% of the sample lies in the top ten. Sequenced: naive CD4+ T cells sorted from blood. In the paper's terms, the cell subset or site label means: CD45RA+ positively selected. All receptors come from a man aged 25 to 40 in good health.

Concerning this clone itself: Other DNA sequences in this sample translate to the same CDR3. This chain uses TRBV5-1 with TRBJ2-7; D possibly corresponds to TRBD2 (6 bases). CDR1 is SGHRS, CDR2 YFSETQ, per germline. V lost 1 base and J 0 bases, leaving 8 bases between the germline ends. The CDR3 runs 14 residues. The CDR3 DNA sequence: TGCGCCAGCAGCTTGTTTAGCGGCTCCTACGAGCAGTACTTC. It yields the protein CASSLFSGSYEQYF. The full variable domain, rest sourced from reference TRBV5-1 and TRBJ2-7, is KAGVTQTPRYLIKTRGQQVTLSCSPISGHRSVSWYQQTPGQGLQFLFEYFSETQRNKGNFPGRFSGRQFSNSRSEMNVSTLELGDSALYLCASSLFSGSYEQYFGPGTRLTVT.

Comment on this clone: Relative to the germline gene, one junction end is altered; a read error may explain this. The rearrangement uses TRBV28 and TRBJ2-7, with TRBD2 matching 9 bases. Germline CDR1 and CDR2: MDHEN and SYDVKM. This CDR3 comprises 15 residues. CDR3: CASSFLAGGPLPSVF. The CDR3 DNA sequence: TGTGCCAGCAGTTTTCTGGCGGGAGGGCCCTTACCGTCTGTCTTC. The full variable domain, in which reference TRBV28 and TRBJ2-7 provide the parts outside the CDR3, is DVKVTQSSRYLVKRTGEKVFLECVQDMDHENMFWYRQDPGLGLRLIYFSYDVKMKEKGDIPEGYSVSREKKERFSLILESASTNQTSMYLCASSFLAGGPLPSVFGPGTRLTVT.

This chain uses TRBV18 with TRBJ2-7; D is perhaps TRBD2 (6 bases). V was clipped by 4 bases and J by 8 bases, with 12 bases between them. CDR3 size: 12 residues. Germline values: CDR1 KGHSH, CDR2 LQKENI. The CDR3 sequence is CASSQQTSKQYF. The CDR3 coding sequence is TGTGCCAGCTCACAACAGACTAGTAAGCAGTACTTC.

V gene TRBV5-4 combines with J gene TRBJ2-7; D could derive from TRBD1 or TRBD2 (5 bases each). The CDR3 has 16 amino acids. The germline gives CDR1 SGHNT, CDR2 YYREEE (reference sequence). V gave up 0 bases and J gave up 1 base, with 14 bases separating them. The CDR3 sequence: CASSLEGTAFSYEQYF. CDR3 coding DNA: TGTGCCAGCAGCTTGGAAGGGACCGCCTTTTCCTACGAGCAGTACTTC. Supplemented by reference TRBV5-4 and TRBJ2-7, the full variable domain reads ETGVTQSPTHLIKTRGQQVTLRCSSQSGHNTVSWYQQALGQGPQFIFQYYREEENGRGNFPPRFSGLQFPNYSSELNVNALELDDSALYLCASSLEGTAFSYEQYFGPGTRLTVT.

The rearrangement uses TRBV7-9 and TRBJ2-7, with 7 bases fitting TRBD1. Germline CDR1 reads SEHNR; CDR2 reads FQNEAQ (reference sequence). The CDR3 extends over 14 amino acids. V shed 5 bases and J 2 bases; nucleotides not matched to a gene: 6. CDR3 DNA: TGTGCCAGCAGCAAAACAGGGGCGACCTACGAGCAGTACTTC. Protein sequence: CASSKTGATYEQYF. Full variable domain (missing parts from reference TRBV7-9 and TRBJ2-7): DTGVSQNPRHKITKRGQNVTFRCDPISEHNRLYWYRQTLGQGPEFLTYFQNEAQLEKSRLLSDRFSAERPKGSFSTLEIQRTEQGDSAMYLCASSKTGATYEQYFGPGTRLTVT.

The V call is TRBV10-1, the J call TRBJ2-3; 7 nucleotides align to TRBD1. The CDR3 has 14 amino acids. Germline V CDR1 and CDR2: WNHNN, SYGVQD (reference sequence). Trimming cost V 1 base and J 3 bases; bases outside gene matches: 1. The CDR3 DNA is TGCGCCAGCAGTGAGTTGACAGGGACAGATACGCAGTATTTT. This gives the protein CASSELTGTDTQYF.

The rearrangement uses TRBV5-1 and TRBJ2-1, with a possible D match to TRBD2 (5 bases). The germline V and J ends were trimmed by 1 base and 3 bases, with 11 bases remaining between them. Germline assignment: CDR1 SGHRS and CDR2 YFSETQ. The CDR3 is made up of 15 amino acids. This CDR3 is CASSLSGRVYNEQFF. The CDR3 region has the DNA TGCGCCAGCAGCTTGTCTGGGCGGGTCTACAATGAGCAGTTCTTC.

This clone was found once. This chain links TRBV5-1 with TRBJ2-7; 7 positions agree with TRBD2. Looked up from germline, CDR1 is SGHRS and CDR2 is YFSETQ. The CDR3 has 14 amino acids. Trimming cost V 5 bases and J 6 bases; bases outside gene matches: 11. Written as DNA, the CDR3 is TGCGCCAGCAGTTTTATTGCGGGAGAGGCCGAGCAGTACTTC. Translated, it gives CASSFIAGEAEQYF. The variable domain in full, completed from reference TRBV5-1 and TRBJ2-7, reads KAGVTQTPRYLIKTRGQQVTLSCSPISGHRSVSWYQQTPGQGLQFLFEYFSETQRNKGNFPGRFSGRQFSNSRSEMNVSTLELGDSALYLCASSFIAGEAEQYFGPGTRLTVT.

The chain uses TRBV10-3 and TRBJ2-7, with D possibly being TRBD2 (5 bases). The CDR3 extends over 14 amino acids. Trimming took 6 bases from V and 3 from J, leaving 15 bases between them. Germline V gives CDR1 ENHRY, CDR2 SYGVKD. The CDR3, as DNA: TGTGCCATCAGGGAATCTAGCTCGTACTACGAGCAGTACTTC. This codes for CAIRESSSYYEQYF.

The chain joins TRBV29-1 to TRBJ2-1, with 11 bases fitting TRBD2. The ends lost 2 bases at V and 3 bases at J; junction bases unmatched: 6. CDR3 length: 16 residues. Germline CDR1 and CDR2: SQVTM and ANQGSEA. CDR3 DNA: TGCAGCGTTGAAAGGGGGACTAGCGGCGACTACAATGAGCAGTTCTTC. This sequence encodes CSVERGTSGDYNEQFF.

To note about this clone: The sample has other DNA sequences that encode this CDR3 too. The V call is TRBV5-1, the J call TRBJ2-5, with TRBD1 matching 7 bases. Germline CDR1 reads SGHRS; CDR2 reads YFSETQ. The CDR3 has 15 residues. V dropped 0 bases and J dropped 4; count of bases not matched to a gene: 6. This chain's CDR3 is CASSLAIGGRETQYF. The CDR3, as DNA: TGCGCCAGCAGCTTGGCCATAGGGGGCAGAGAGACCCAGTACTTC.

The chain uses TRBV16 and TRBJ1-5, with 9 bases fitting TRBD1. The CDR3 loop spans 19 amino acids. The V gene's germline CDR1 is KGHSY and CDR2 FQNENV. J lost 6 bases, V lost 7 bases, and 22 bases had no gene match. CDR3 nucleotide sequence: TGTGCCAGCACCCCTGCCGGGACAGGGACGAGGCCGGCGGGTCAGCCCCAGCATTTT. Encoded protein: CASTPAGTGTRPAGQPQHF.

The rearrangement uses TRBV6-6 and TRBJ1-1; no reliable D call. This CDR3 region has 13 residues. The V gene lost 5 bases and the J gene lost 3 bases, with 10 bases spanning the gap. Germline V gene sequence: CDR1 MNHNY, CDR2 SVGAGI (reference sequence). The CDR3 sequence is CASSLIWDTEAFF. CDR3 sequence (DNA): TGTGCCAGCAGTCTAATATGGGACACTGAAGCTTTCTTT.

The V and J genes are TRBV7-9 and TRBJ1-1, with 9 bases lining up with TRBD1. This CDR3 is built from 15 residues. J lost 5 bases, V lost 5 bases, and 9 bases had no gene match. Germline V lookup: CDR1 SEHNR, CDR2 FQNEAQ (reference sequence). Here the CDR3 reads CASSADRGSRTEAFF. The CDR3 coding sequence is TGTGCCAGCAGCGCGGACAGGGGATCGCGAACTGAAGCTTTCTTT.

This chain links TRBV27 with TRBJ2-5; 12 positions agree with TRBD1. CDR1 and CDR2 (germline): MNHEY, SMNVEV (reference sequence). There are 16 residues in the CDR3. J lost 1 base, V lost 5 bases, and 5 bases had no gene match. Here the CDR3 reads CASSPMGQGAQETQYF. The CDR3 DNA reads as TGTGCCAGCAGTCCGATGGGACAGGGGGCCCAAGAGACCCAGTACTTC.

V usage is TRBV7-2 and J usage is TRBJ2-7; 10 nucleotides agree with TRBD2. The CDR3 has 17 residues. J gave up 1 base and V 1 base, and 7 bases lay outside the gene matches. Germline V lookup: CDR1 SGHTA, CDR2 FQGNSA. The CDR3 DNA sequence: TGTGCCAGCAGCTTAGAGGCTAGCGGGAGTACGTCCTACGAGCAGTACTTC. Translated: CASSLEASGSTSYEQYF. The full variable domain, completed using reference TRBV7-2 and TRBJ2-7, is GAGVSQSPSNKVTEKGKDVELRCDPISGHTALYWYRQSLGQGLEFLIYFQGNSAPDKSGLPSDRFSAERTGGSVSTLTIQRTQQEDSAVYLCASSLEASGSTSYEQYFGPGTRLTVT.

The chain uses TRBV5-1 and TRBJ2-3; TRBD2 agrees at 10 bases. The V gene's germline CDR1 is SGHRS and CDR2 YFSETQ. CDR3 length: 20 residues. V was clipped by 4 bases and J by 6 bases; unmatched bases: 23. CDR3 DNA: TGCGCCAGCAGCCCCCATCTAGCGGGAGTTTCGGGGTTAGTTATGGATACGCAGTATTTT. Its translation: CASSPHLAGVSGLVMDTQYF. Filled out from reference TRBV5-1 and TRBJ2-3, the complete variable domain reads KAGVTQTPRYLIKTRGQQVTLSCSPISGHRSVSWYQQTPGQGLQFLFEYFSETQRNKGNFPGRFSGRQFSNSRSEMNVSTLELGDSALYLCASSPHLAGVSGLVMDTQYFGPGTRLTVL.

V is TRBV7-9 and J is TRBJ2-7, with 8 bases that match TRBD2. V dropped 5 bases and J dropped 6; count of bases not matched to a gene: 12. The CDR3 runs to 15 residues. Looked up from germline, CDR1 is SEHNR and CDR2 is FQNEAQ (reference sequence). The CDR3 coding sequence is TGTGCCAGCAGCAACCAGGTCCTAGCGGGTTTCGAGCAGTACTTC. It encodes CASSNQVLAGFEQYF.

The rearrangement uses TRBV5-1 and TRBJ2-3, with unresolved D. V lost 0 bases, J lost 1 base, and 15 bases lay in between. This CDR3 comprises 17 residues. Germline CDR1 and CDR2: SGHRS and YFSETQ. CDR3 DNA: TGCGCCAGCAGCTTGGTTCCCCCCGGGTCTGGCACAGATACGCAGTATTTT. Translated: CASSLVPPGSGTDTQYF.

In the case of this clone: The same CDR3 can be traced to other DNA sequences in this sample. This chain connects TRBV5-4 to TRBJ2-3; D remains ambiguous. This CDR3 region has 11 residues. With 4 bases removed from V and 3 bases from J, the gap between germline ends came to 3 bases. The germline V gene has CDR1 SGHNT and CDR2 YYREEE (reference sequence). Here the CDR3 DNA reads TGTGCCAGCAGCCTAACAGATACGCAGTATTTT. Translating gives CASSLTDTQYF.

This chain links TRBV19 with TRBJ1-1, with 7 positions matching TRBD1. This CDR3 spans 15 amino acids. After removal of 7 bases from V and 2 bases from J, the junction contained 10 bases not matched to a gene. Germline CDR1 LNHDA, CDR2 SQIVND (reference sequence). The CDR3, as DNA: TGTGCCAGTACTTATCGGGACAGAGTTAACACTGAAGCTTTCTTT. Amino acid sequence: CASTYRDRVNTEAFF.

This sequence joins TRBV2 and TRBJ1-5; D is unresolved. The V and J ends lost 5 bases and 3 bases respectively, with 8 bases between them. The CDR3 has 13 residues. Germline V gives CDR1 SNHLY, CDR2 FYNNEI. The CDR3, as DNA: TGTGCCAGCAGTTCAGGCAACAATCAGCCCCAGCATTTT. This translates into CASSSGNNQPQHF. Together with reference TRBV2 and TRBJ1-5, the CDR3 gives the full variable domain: EPEVTQTPSHQVTQMGQEVILRCVPISNHLYFYWYRQILGQKVEFLVSFYNNEISEKSEIFDDQFSVERPDGSNFTLKIRSTKLEDSAMYFCASSSGNNQPQHFGDGTRLSIL.

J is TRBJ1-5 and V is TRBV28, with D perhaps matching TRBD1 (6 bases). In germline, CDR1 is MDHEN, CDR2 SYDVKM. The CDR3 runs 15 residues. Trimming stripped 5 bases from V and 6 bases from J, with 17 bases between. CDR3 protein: CASSLTGPSGQPQHF. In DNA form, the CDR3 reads TGTGCCAGCAGTCTGACAGGCCCTTCGGGTCAGCCCCAGCATTTT.

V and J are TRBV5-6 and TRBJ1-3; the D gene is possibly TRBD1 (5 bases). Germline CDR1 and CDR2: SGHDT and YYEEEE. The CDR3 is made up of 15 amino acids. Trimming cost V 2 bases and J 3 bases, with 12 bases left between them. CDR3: CASSFRGLSGNTIYF. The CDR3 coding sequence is TGTGCCAGCAGCTTCCGGGGACTCAGTGGAAACACCATATATTTT.

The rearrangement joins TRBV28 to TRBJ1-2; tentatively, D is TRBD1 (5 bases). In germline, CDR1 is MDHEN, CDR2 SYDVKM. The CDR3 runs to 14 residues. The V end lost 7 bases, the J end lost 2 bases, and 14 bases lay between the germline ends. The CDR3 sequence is CASNPTGRNYGYTF. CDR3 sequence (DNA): TGTGCCAGCAATCCGACGGGGCGCAACTATGGCTACACCTTC.